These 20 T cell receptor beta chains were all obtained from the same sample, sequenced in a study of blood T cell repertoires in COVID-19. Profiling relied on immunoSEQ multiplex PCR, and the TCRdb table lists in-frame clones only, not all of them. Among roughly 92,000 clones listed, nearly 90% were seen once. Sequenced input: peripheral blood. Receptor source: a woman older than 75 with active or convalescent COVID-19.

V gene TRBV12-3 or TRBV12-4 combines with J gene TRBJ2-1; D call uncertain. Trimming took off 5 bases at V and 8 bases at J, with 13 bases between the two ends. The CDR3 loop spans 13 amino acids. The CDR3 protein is CASSTGELYEQFF. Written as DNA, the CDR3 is TGTGCCAGCAGTACCGGAGAGCTGTATGAGCAGTTCTTC.

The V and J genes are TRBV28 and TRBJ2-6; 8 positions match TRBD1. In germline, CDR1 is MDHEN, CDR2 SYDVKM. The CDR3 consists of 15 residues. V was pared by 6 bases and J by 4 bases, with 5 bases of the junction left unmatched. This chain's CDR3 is CASRTGGLGANVLTF. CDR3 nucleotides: TGTGCCAGCAGAACAGGGGGTCTGGGGGCCAACGTCCTGACTTTC.

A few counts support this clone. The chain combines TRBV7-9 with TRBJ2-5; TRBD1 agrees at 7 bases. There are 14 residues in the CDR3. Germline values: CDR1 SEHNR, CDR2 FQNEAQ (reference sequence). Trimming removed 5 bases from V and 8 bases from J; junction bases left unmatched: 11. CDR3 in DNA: TGTGCCAGCAGCCAATCGGGACAGACACAAACCCAGTACTTC. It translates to CASSQSGQTQTQYF.

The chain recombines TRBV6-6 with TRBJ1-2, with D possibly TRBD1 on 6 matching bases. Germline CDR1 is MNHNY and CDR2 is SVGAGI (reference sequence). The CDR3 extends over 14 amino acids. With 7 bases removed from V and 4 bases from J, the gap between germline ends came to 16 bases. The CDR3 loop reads CASITTSTGYGYTF. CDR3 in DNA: TGTGCCAGCATCACTACCTCGACAGGCTATGGCTACACCTTC.

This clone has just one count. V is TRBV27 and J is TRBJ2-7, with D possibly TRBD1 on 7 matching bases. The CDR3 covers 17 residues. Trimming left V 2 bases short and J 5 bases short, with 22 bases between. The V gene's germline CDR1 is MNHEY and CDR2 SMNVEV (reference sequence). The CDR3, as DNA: TGTGCCAGCAGTTTAAACGTGGCGGGGACAGTGAGCCACGAGCAGTACTTC. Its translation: CASSLNVAGTVSHEQYF.

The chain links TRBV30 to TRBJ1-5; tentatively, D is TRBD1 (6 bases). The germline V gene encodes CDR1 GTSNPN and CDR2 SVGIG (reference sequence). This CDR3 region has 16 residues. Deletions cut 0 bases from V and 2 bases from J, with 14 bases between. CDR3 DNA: TGTGCCTGGAGTGTACAGGGTGGGAAGGGCAATCAGCCCCAGCATTTT. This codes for CAWSVQGGKGNQPQHF.

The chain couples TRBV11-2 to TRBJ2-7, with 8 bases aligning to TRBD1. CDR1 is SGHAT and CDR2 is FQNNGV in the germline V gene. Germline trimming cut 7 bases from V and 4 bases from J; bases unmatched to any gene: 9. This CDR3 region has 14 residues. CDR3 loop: CASTPRDRYYEQYF. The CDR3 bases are TGTGCCAGCACCCCGCGGGACAGGTATTACGAGCAGTACTTC.

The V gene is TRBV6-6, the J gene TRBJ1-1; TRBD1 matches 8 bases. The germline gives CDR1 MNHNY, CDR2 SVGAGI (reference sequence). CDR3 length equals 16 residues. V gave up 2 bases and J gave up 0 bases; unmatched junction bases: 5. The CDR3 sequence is CASSYGTGSMNTEAFF. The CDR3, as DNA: TGTGCCAGCAGTTACGGGACAGGTTCCATGAACACTGAAGCTTTCTTT.

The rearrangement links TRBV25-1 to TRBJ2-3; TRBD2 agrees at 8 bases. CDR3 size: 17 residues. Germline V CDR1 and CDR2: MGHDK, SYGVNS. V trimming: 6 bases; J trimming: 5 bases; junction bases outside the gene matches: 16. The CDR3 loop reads CASSPPSGGVLGDTQYF. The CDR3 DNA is TGTGCCAGCAGCCCACCCTCCGGGGGGGTCTTGGGAGATACGCAGTATTTT.

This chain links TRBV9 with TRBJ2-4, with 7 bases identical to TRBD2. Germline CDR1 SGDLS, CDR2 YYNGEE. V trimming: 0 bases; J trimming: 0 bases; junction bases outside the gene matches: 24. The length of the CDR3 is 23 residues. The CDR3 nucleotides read TGTGCCAGCAGCGTAGGTTTACAGCCGGGGATAACGGGAGGCTCTCTAGCCAAAAACATTCAGTACTTC. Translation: CASSVGLQPGITGGSLAKNIQYF. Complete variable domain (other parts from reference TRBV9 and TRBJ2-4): DSGVTQTPKHLITATGQRVTLRCSPRSGDLSVYWYQQSLDQGLQFLIQYYNGEERAKGNILERFSAQQFPDLHSELNLSSLELGDSALYFCASSVGLQPGITGGSLAKNIQYFGAGTRLSVL.

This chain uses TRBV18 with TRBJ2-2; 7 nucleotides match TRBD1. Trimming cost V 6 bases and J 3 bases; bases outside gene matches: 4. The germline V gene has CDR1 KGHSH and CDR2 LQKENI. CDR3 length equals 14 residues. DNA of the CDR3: TGTGCCAGCTCGGGGGACAGATACACCGGGGAGCTGTTTTTT. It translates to CASSGDRYTGELFF.

CDR3 DNA: TGTGCCAGCAGCTTAGTGGGGCGGACCGGGGAGCTGTTTTTT. Protein product: CASSLVGRTGELFF. V gene TRBV7-2 combines with J gene TRBJ2-2; D is possibly TRBD1 (5 bases). Trimming stripped 1 base from V and 5 bases from J, with 8 bases between. Germline V CDR1 and CDR2: SGHTA, FQGNSA. The CDR3 is made up of 14 amino acids. Full variable domain (remainder filled in from reference TRBV7-2 and TRBJ2-2): GAGVSQSPSNKVTEKGKDVELRCDPISGHTALYWYRQSLGQGLEFLIYFQGNSAPDKSGLPSDRFSAERTGGSVSTLTIQRTQQEDSAVYLCASSLVGRTGELFFGEGSRLTVL.

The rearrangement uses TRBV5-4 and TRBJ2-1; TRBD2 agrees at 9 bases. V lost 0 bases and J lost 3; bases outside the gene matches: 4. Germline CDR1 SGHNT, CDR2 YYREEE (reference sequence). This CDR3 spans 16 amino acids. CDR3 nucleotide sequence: TGTGCCAGCAGCTTGGCGGCTAGCGGGGTCTACAATGAGCAGTTCTTC. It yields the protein CASSLAASGVYNEQFF.

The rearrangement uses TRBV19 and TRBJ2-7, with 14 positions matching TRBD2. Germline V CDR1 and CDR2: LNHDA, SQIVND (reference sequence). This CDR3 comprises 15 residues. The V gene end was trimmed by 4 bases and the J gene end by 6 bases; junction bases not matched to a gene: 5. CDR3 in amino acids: CASSTTSGRDSEQYF. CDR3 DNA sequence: TGTGCCAGTAGTACGACTAGCGGGAGGGACTCCGAGCAGTACTTC. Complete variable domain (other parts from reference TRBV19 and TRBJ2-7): DGGITQSPKYLFRKEGQNVTLSCEQNLNHDAMYWYRQDPGQGLRLIYYSQIVNDFQKGDIAEGYSVSREKKESFPLTVTSAQKNPTAFYLCASSTTSGRDSEQYFGPGTRLTVT.

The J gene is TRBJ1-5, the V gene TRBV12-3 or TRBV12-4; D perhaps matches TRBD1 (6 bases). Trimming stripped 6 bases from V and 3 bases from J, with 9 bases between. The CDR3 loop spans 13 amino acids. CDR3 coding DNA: TGTGCCAGCAGGACAGGATTCAATCAGCCCCAGCATTTT. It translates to CASRTGFNQPQHF.

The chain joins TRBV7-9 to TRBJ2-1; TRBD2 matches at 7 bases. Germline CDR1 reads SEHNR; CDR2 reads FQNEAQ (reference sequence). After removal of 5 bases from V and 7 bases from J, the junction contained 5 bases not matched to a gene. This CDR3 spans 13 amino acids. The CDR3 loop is CASSPPGGNEQFF. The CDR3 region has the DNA TGTGCCAGCAGCCCTCCGGGAGGAAATGAGCAGTTCTTC.

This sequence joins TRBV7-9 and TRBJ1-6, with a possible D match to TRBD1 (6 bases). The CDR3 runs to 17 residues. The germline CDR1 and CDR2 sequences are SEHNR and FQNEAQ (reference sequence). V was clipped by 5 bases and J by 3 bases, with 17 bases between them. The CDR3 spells CASSRRQDSIYNSPLHF. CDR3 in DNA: TGTGCCAGCAGCCGACGACAGGATTCCATCTATAATTCACCCCTCCACTTT.

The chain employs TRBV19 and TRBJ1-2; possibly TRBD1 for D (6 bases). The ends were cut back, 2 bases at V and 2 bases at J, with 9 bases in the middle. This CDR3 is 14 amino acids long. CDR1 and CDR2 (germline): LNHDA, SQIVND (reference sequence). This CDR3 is CASSIFGTNYGYTF. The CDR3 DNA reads TGTGCCAGTAGTATATTCGGGACAAACTATGGCTACACCTTC.

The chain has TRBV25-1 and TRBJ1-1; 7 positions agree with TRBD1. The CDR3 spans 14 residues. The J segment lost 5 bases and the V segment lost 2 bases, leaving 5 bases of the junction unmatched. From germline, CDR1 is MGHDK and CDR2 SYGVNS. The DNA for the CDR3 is TGTGCCAGCAGTGAACCGACAGGGATGACTGAAGCTTTCTTT. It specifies CASSEPTGMTEAFF.

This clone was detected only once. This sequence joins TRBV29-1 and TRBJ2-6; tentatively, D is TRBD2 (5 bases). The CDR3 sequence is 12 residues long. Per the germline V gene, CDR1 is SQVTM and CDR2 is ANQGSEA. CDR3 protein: CGGFSGANVLTF. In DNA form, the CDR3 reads TGCGGAGGTTTTTCCGGGGCCAACGTCCTGACTTTC.